This T cell receptor beta chain was identified in a study of identical twins. Study results and caveats: Recombination models fit unrelated individuals' TCR alpha sharing but underestimated twins'. Cross-sectional statistical analysis was relied on for the conclusions, without the same donors being followed. Insertions were reduced in abundant cord blood beta clonotypes but not in memory repertoires.

V shed 4 bases, J shed 7 bases, and the junction held 15 bases outside the gene matches. In germline, CDR1 is SGHKS, CDR2 YYEKEE (reference sequence). This CDR3 contains 16 residues. On this clonotype: Antigen: not known.

Unique molecular identifiers were present on the cDNA, which also gained a universal primer site by template switching. MiXCR, run by TCRdb on the 5' RACE reads, gives a single entry per CDR3 protein. This table holds roughly 1,500,000 distinct CDR3 sequences, 25% to 35% found once. What was sequenced was cord blood. V gene TRBV5-5 combines with J gene TRBJ2-7, with TRBD2 identical over 9 bases. This sequence originates from a newborn girl in good health. CDR3 bases: TGTGCCAGCAGCCTTCCGACTAGCGGCCCCTACAATGAGCAGTACTTC. Translating gives CASSLPTSGPYNEQYF.